This T cell receptor beta chain originates from a study of Graves' ophthalmopathy and Graves' hyperthyroidism. The source of the PBMCs was around 9 ml of fresh peripheral blood. Amplifying from RNA transcripts, the study obtained TCR beta CDR3 regions. First-round RT-PCR used HTBI primers; second-round multiplex PCR followed. TCRdb independently ran MiXCR on the multiplex PCR reads; one entry per CDR3 protein. The sample carries more than 550,000 distinct CDR3 sequences, about 40% recorded once. The junction had 20 bases not matched to a gene; V was cut back by 5 bases and J by 1 base. This CDR3 is built from 20 residues. A remark on this clonotype: Its antigen is currently unknown.

Study-wide results and limits: Blood contained most expanded thyroid clonotypes exceeding 0.001 frequency. A 13-signature model separated ophthalmopathy from stable hyperthyroidism, roughly 86% sensitivity, just over 80% specificity. With a specificity of roughly 72% and a sensitivity of about 71%, the model predicted ophthalmopathy progression.

This chain connects TRBV12-3 or TRBV12-4 to TRBJ1-1; 9 bases map to TRBD1. Sequencing used peripheral blood. This clonotype was obtained from an adult man with Graves' ophthalmopathy. The CDR3 reads CASSPKATTGGSWGNTEAFF. CDR3 sequence (DNA): TGTGCCAGCAGTCCAAAAGCAACTACAGGGGGCTCCTGGGGGAACACTGAAGCTTTCTTT.